The 17 T cell receptor beta chains below all came from one sample that was sequenced in a study of cytotoxic CD8 clonotypes in ibrutinib-treated CLL. Profiled with immunoSEQ multiplex PCR; TCRdb holds only in-frame clones, not every one. The sample contains around 310,000 clones, around four fifths of which appear only once. The sequencing here drew on PBMCs, taken before ibrutinib treatment. These receptors all come from a human donor with chronic lymphocytic leukemia.

This sequence joins TRBV25-1 and TRBJ2-7; D perhaps matches TRBD1 (5 bases). The CDR3 is 18 residues long. Germline assignment: CDR1 MGHDK and CDR2 SYGVNS. Trimming took 2 bases from V and 0 from J, leaving 20 bases between them. The CDR3 DNA follows: TGTGCCAGCAGTGAAGTCCCCCAAACAGGTCCCAGCTCCTACGAGCAGTACTTC. This codes for CASSEVPQTGPSSYEQYF.

The chain is built from TRBV9 and TRBJ2-7; 10 bases are shared with TRBD1. The CDR3 is 17 amino acids. Looked up from germline, CDR1 is SGDLS and CDR2 is YYNGEE. With V trimmed by 0 bases and J by 1 base, 7 bases remained unmatched. CDR3 residues: CASSVAQWTGGSYEQYF. The CDR3 DNA reads TGTGCCAGCAGCGTAGCTCAATGGACAGGGGGTTCCTACGAGCAGTACTTC.

The V gene is TRBV6-1, the J gene TRBJ1-5; no definite D call. Germline V CDR1 and CDR2: MNHNS, SASEGT. The CDR3 spans 13 residues. Between the trimmed V and J ends, which lost 10 bases and 7 bases, there was a span of 17 bases. The CDR3 DNA follows: TGTGCCACCAGATTTGCTTCCCCACAGCCCCAGCATTTT. Amino acids: CATRFASPQPQHF.

This chain's CDR3 is CASSPRTLGNTIYF. The CDR3 DNA follows: TGTGCCAGCAGTCCCCGGACGTTAGGAAACACCATATATTTT. The chain has TRBV28 and TRBJ1-3; D not certain. The CDR3 loop spans 14 amino acids. The V end lost 5 bases, the J end lost 4 bases, and 12 bases lay between the germline ends. Germline values: CDR1 MDHEN, CDR2 SYDVKM.

This clone was seen only once. The chain is built from TRBV28 and TRBJ2-3; D is uncertain. Germline CDR1 and CDR2: MDHEN and SYDVKM. This CDR3 is 14 amino acids long. Trimming stripped 3 bases from V and 0 bases from J, with 7 bases between. The CDR3 region is CASSFRGSTDTQYF. The CDR3 bases are TGTGCCAGCAGTTTTCGCGGTAGCACAGATACGCAGTATTTT.

The V and J genes are TRBV12-2 and TRBJ2-7. TRBV12-2 is reported as a pseudogene. The CDR3 loop spans 16 amino acids. CDR3 nucleotides: TGTGCAAGTCGCCCGAGCCGGGCCATAAACGTAGACGAGCAGTACTTC. Protein product: CASRPSRAINVDEQYF.

This sequence joins TRBV13 and TRBJ2-2, with D possibly being TRBD1 (6 bases). Trimming pared 4 bases from V and 0 bases from J, leaving 27 bases between. This CDR3 region has 21 residues. Looked up from germline, CDR1 is PRHDT and CDR2 is FYEKMQ (reference sequence). CDR3 amino acids: CASSSYYRSRGGDANTGELFF. For the CDR3, the DNA is TGTGCCAGCAGCTCCTATTACCGAAGCAGGGGTGGGGATGCGAACACCGGGGAGCTGTTTTTT.

The chain recombines TRBV13 with TRBJ2-1, with 9 positions matching TRBD2. The CDR3 spans 16 residues. V lost 1 base to trimming and J lost 8 bases; unmatched junction nucleotides: 9. In germline, CDR1 is PRHDT, CDR2 FYEKMQ (reference sequence). The CDR3 sequence: CASSLAGAGGLHEQFF. The CDR3 bases are TGTGCCAGCAGCTTAGCTGGAGCGGGGGGCTTACATGAGCAGTTCTTC.

The gene calls are TRBV18 and TRBJ2-1; 9 bases are shared with TRBD2. The CDR3 length is 15 residues. Germline loops: CDR1 KGHSH, CDR2 LQKENI. Trimming cost V 5 bases and J 4 bases; bases outside gene matches: 6. CDR3 protein: CASSTLAGHYNEQFF. The CDR3 DNA reads as TGTGCCAGCTCAACCCTAGCGGGACATTACAATGAGCAGTTCTTC.

Only a few counts were recorded for this clone. The chain joins TRBV18 to TRBJ1-3; D is ambiguous. V was clipped by 2 bases and J by 0 bases, with 11 bases between them. The CDR3 contains 16 residues. CDR1 and CDR2 (germline): KGHSH, LQKENI. This chain's CDR3 is CASSPSPTFSGNTIYF. The CDR3 DNA reads as TGTGCCAGCTCACCATCCCCCACCTTCTCTGGAAACACCATATATTTT.

V gene TRBV15 combines with J gene TRBJ2-7; TRBD1 might be the D (6 bases). Trimming shortened V by 2 bases and J by 1 base, and 15 bases separated the two germline ends. In germline, CDR1 is LNHNV, CDR2 YYDKDF (reference sequence). The CDR3 is 16 residues long. CDR3 bases: TGTGCCACCAGCAGAAATCGTAACAGGGATTCCTACGAGCAGTACTTC. This translates into CATSRNRNRDSYEQYF.

The genes are TRBV6-4 and TRBJ2-2; no firm D call. The V gene lost 6 bases and the J gene lost 6 bases, with 8 bases spanning the gap. CDR1 is MRHNA, CDR2 SNTAGT, per germline. The CDR3 totals 12 residues. The CDR3 nucleotides read TGTGCCAGCAGCAACTTCGCCGGGGAGCTGTTTTTT. Translated: CASSNFAGELFF.

This clone came up once. The CDR3 DNA reads TGTGCCAGCAGCTTAGGTAGGGTTAGCACAGATACGCAGTATTTT. Its protein product is CASSLGRVSTDTQYF. The chain couples TRBV11-2 to TRBJ2-3; D unclear. The CDR3 is 15 residues long. Trimming stripped 1 base from V and 0 bases from J, with 8 bases between. The germline V gene has CDR1 SGHAT and CDR2 FQNNGV.

The genes are TRBV28 and TRBJ1-2; TRBD1 matches 8 bases. Germline CDR1 MDHEN, CDR2 SYDVKM. The CDR3 length is 16 residues. The V and J ends lost 3 bases and 4 bases, in that order; junction bases with no gene match: 10. DNA for the CDR3: TGTGCCAGCAGTTTGTCAGGGGGCTCCTACCTCTATGGCTACACCTTC. Its protein is CASSLSGGSYLYGYTF.

The chain couples TRBV29-1 to TRBJ2-7; 9 nucleotides line up with TRBD1. The length of the CDR3 is 14 residues. CDR1 and CDR2 from the germline V gene are SQVTM and ANQGSEA. V gave up 6 bases and J gave up 2 bases; unmatched junction bases: 8. The CDR3 bases are TGCAGCGTGCCGACGGGACAGGGACCCTACGAGCAGTACTTC. Its protein product is CSVPTGQGPYEQYF.

The V call is TRBV30, the J call TRBJ2-7; D is undetermined. Per germline, CDR1 GTSNPN and CDR2 SVGIG (reference sequence). The V and J ends lost 4 bases and 4 bases respectively, with 17 bases between them. The CDR3 runs to 14 residues. CDR3 in DNA: TGTGCCTGGATCTCTCCGGCAACGCGGTACGAGCAGTACTTC. The encoded protein is CAWISPATRYEQYF. The entire variable domain, with the rest obtained from reference TRBV30 and TRBJ2-7, is as follows: SQTIHQWPATLVQPVGSPLSLECTVEGTSNPNLYWYRQAAGRGLQLLFYSVGIGQISSEVPQNLSASRPQDRQFILSSKKLLLSDSGFYLCAWISPATRYEQYFGPGTRLTVT.

The table lists this clone with a count of one. This chain uses TRBV2 with TRBJ2-3; D gene ambiguous. Germline CDR1 and CDR2: SNHLY and FYNNEI. V lost 3 bases to trimming and J lost 4 bases, with 8 bases between them. The CDR3 covers 13 residues. CDR3 DNA sequence: TGTGCCAGCAGTGAGGGCCCCCCAGATACGCAGTATTTT. It yields the protein CASSEGPPDTQYF.